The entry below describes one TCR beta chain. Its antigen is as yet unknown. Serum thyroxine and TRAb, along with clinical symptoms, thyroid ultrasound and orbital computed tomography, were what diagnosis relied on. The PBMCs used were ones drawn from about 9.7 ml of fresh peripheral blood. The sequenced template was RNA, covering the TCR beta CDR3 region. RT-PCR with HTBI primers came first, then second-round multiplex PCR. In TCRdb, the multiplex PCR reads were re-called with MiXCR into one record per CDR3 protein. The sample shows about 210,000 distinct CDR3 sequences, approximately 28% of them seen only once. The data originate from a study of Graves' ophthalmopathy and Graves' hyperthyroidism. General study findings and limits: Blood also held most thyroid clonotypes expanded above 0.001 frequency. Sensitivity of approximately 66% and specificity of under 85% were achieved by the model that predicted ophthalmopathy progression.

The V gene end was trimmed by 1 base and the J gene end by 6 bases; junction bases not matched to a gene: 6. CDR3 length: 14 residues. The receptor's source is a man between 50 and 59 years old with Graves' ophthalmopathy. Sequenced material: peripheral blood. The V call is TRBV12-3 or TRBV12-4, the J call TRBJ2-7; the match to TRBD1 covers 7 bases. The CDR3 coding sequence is TGTGCCAGCAGTTTAGGGACAGGCCTTGGCGAGCAGTACTTC. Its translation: CASSLGTGLGEQYF.